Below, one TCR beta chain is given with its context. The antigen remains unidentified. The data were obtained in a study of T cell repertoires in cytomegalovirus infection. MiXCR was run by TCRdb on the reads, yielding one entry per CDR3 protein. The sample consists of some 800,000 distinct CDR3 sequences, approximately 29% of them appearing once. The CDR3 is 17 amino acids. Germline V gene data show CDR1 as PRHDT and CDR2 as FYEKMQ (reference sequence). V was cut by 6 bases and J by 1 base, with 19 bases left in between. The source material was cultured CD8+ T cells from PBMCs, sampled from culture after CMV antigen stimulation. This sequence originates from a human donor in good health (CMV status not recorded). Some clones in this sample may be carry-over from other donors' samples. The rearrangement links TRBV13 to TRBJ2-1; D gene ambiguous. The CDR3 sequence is CASSDTARKRSYNEQFF. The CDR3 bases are TGTGCCAGCAGTGACACAGCCCGTAAGAGGTCCTACAATGAGCAGTTCTTC.